Included here is one T cell receptor beta chain sequence, with context. This sample stems from a study of blood T cell repertoires in COVID-19. This CDR3 has 14 amino acids. Trimming removed 3 bases from V and 6 bases from J, with 14 bases in between. Germline V gene data show CDR1 as MGHDK and CDR2 as SYGVNS. TCRdb's copy holds only in-frame clones and misses some; the assay was immunoSEQ multiplex PCR. The sample consists of 280,000 or so clones, around 86% of them appearing once. This chain connects TRBV25-1 to TRBJ1-1; D is perhaps TRBD1 (6 bases). The clonotype was recovered from a woman in her thirties who had recovered from COVID-19. Source material: peripheral blood. CDR3 amino acids: CASSDPRGSAEAFF. The DNA for the CDR3 is TGTGCCAGCAGTGACCCGAGGGGGAGCGCTGAAGCTTTCTTT.